The clone carrying this T cell receptor (beta chain) was detected only a few times. In the authors' workflow: Amplified reference gene primers provided the basis for estimating nucleated cell counts. This table comes from immunoSEQ multiplex PCR, and its TCRdb copy is limited to in-frame clones, with some not included. That table is the source of V, J and clone size, and D and trimming were worked out from the DNA. Seen here are about 100,000 clones, approximately 89% observed once, and the top ten hold over 2%. This sample was included in a study of blood T cell repertoires in COVID-19. Study context: Samples came from the United States, Italy and Spain, spanning acute and convalescent COVID-19.

The CDR3 runs 14 residues. Germline values: CDR1 SEHNR, CDR2 FQNEAQ (reference sequence). V was clipped by 7 bases and J by 0 bases; unmatched bases: 4. The chain joins TRBV7-9 to TRBJ2-3; 7 bases are shared with TRBD1. This receptor was taken from a man aged 45-60 years with active COVID-19. Sequenced material: peripheral blood. The CDR3: CASTGDSSTDTQYF. Here the CDR3 DNA reads TGTGCCAGCACCGGGGACAGCAGCACAGATACGCAGTATTTT. Together with reference TRBV7-9 and TRBJ2-3, the CDR3 gives the full variable domain: DTGVSQNPRHKITKRGQNVTFRCDPISEHNRLYWYRQTLGQGPEFLTYFQNEAQLEKSRLLSDRFSAERPKGSFSTLEIQRTEQGDSAMYLCASTGDSSTDTQYFGPGTRLTVL.